These 26 T cell receptor beta chains share one sample of origin, sequenced in a study of T cells in localized non-small cell lung cancer (dated by TCRdb to about 2020). The library was made by the immunoSEQ multiplex PCR assay. Not all clones reach the TCRdb copy of this immuneACCESS table, which keeps in-frame sequences only. Checked studies attribute under half of the gap to unresolved V genes and leave the rest unexplained. This sample is represented by over 50,000 clones; around 80% of them were singletons. The biggest ten clones account for about 18% of the sample. The sample here was peripheral blood mononuclear cells, taken before any cancer treatment. The receptor set was obtained from a man aged 40 to 75 with stage III lung adenocarcinoma.

The rearrangement links TRBV15 to TRBJ2-5; 8 bases fit TRBD1. The CDR3 runs 14 residues. After removal of 3 bases from V and 5 bases from J, the junction contained 5 bases not matched to a gene. Germline CDR1 reads LNHNV; CDR2 reads YYDKDF (reference sequence). The CDR3 DNA sequence: TGTGCCACCAGCAGTGACAGGGGAAGGGAGACCCAGTACTTC. Amino acid sequence: CATSSDRGRETQYF. The full variable domain, with the rest looked up from reference TRBV15 and TRBJ2-5, is DAMVIQNPRYQVTQFGKPVTLSCSQTLNHNVMYWYQQKSSQAPKLLFHYYDKDFNNEADTPDNFQSRRPNTSFCFLDIRSPGLGDTAMYLCATSSDRGRETQYFGPGTRLLVL.

The chain is built from TRBV4-2 and TRBJ1-3; 10 bases align to TRBD1. The CDR3 is 14 residues long. Trimming removed 4 bases from V and 8 bases from J; junction bases left unmatched: 5. Germline V gives CDR1 LGHNA, CDR2 YNFKEQ. CDR3 protein: CASSRDRGLDTIYF. Here the CDR3 DNA reads TGTGCCAGCAGCCGTGACAGGGGGCTGGACACCATATATTTT.

This chain uses TRBV7-3 with TRBJ2-1, with 9 bases identical to TRBD1. The V gene end was trimmed by 5 bases and the J gene end by 7 bases; junction bases not matched to a gene: 12. The germline V gene encodes CDR1 SGHTA and CDR2 FQGTGA. The CDR3 has 16 residues. CDR3: CASSATGTGSQNEQFF. The CDR3 nucleotides read TGTGCCAGCAGCGCGACCGGGACAGGGAGTCAGAATGAGCAGTTCTTC.

This clone has a single count. The V and J genes are TRBV13 and TRBJ2-7; D not certain. The V end lost 3 bases, the J end lost 0 bases, and 9 bases lay between the germline ends. Looked up from germline, CDR1 is PRHDT and CDR2 is FYEKMQ (reference sequence). The CDR3 runs to 14 residues. In DNA form, the CDR3 reads TGTGCCAGCAGCTTCCGAACCGCCTCCTACGAGCAGTACTTC. This translates into CASSFRTASYEQYF.

The genes are TRBV7-2 and TRBJ2-3, with 11 bases aligning to TRBD2. Germline CDR1 is SGHTA and CDR2 is FQGNSA. Trimming took 2 bases from V and 5 from J; bases not matched to a gene: 6. The CDR3 sequence is 16 residues long. The CDR3 DNA follows: TGTGCCAGCAGCTTAAATAGCGGGGGGGCAGGAGATACGCAGTATTTT. Amino acids: CASSLNSGGAGDTQYF.

The chain recombines TRBV18 with TRBJ2-3; 12 nucleotides line up with TRBD2. Germline V lookup: CDR1 KGHSH, CDR2 LQKENI. V lost 4 bases to trimming and J lost 6 bases; unmatched junction nucleotides: 8. The CDR3 consists of 16 residues. CDR3 residues: CASSLRLAGEGDTQYF. DNA of the CDR3: TGTGCCAGCTCACTGAGACTAGCGGGAGAGGGGGATACGCAGTATTTT.

The chain combines TRBV11-2 with TRBJ2-3, with no clear D. V lost 2 bases to trimming and J lost 10 bases, with 10 bases between them. There are 12 residues in the CDR3. Per germline, CDR1 SGHAT and CDR2 FQNNGV. CDR3 DNA: TGTGCCAGCAGCTTATCCGACGGGTCGCAGTATTTT. Translated, it gives CASSLSDGSQYF.

The chain has TRBV14 and TRBJ1-2; TRBD1 matches 7 bases. Trimming at V came to 3 bases and at J to 4 bases, leaving 11 bases not matched to a gene. Per germline, CDR1 SGHDN and CDR2 FVKESK. The CDR3 contains 16 residues. CDR3 amino acids: CASSHLGTAPIYGYTF. DNA for the CDR3: TGTGCCAGCAGCCACCTTGGGACAGCCCCTATCTATGGCTACACCTTC.

The chain has TRBV7-9 and TRBJ1-6; tentative D call: TRBD1 (6 bases). This CDR3 has 18 amino acids. Germline V gene data show CDR1 as SEHNR and CDR2 as FQNEAQ (reference sequence). V lost 4 bases and J 0 bases, leaving 16 bases between the germline ends. CDR3 amino acids: CASSSRTGPGSYNSPLHF. The CDR3 DNA sequence: TGTGCCAGCAGCTCGCGAACAGGGCCGGGCTCCTATAATTCACCCCTCCACTTT.

The J gene is TRBJ1-1, the V gene TRBV6-5, with D unresolved. The CDR3 covers 14 residues. Trimming removed 9 bases at V and 6 bases at J, with 20 bases between. Germline CDR1 reads MNHEY; CDR2 reads SVGAGI. The CDR3 bases are TGTGCCAGTTCCCCGACTCATCAAAGCGCTGAAGCTTTCTTT. It specifies CASSPTHQSAEAFF.

This clone turned up a few times. This chain links TRBV5-4 with TRBJ1-2; no definite D call. V lost 1 base, J lost 0 bases, and 10 bases lay in between. The CDR3 contains 15 residues. Germline V CDR1 and CDR2: SGHNT, YYREEE (reference sequence). The CDR3 reads CASSLNPFSNYGYTF. CDR3 bases: TGTGCCAGCAGCTTGAATCCCTTTTCTAACTATGGCTACACCTTC.

This clone came up once. The chain employs TRBV19 and TRBJ1-2; D gene uncertain. Germline assignment: CDR1 LNHDA and CDR2 SQIVND (reference sequence). V dropped 6 bases and J dropped 8 bases, with 19 bases sitting between them. The CDR3 sequence is 14 residues long. The CDR3 region has the DNA TGTGCCAGTAGCCCTGGATCCCGGGCGGAGGGCTACACCTTC. It encodes CASSPGSRAEGYTF.

The genes are TRBV5-6 and TRBJ1-2; D remains unclear. The CDR3 is made up of 16 amino acids. The V end was cut by 2 bases, the J end by 0 bases, with 14 bases between. Germline V gene sequence: CDR1 SGHDT, CDR2 YYEEEE. CDR3 in DNA: TGTGCCAGCAGCTTAAGGGCAGCGGATTCTAACTATGGCTACACCTTC. This codes for CASSLRAADSNYGYTF.

V usage is TRBV19 and J usage is TRBJ2-2, with 8 nucleotides matching TRBD2. After removal of 5 bases from V and 1 base from J, the junction contained 12 bases not matched to a gene. The CDR3 totals 18 residues. The germline V gene has CDR1 LNHDA and CDR2 SQIVND (reference sequence). The CDR3 protein is CASSPYPSGSKNTGELFF. DNA of the CDR3: TGTGCCAGTAGTCCCTATCCGAGCGGGAGTAAGAACACCGGGGAGCTGTTTTTT.

The rearrangement uses TRBV18 and TRBJ2-1; 7 nucleotides match TRBD2. The CDR3 is 15 residues long. V lost 3 bases, J lost 7 bases, and 9 bases stayed unmatched. CDR1 is KGHSH and CDR2 is LQKENI in the germline V gene. CDR3 sequence (DNA): TGTGCCAGCTCACCTAGGAGGGAGGGCCGGAATGAGCAGTTCTTC. The encoded protein is CASSPRREGRNEQFF.

This sequence joins TRBV9 and TRBJ2-2; TRBD2 might be the D (6 bases). This CDR3 region has 15 residues. V lost 3 bases to trimming and J lost 6 bases, with 15 bases between them. CDR1 and CDR2 from the germline V gene are SGDLS and YYNGEE. The CDR3 coding sequence is TGTGCCAGCAGCGCCCGGGACTGGGAGCCCGGGGAGCTGTTTTTT. It translates to CASSARDWEPGELFF.

The chain has TRBV19 and TRBJ1-1; a possible D gene is TRBD1 (5 bases). V was shortened by 5 bases and J by 1 base, with 11 bases between the two germline ends. The CDR3 totals 14 residues. Germline CDR1 LNHDA, CDR2 SQIVND (reference sequence). CDR3 DNA: TGTGCCAGTAGTGAACAGGAAAGGAACACTGAAGCTTTCTTT. Translating it yields CASSEQERNTEAFF.

This chain links TRBV4-3 with TRBJ2-1; TRBD2 agrees at 10 bases. The germline V gene encodes CDR1 LGHNA and CDR2 YSLEER. Trimming removed 4 bases from V and 4 bases from J; junction bases left unmatched: 13. This CDR3 contains 18 residues. DNA for the CDR3: TGCGCCAGCAGCCGAGCCCCCGATGGACTAGCGGAGTACAATGAGCAGTTCTTC. This codes for CASSRAPDGLAEYNEQFF.

The chain recombines TRBV7-8 with TRBJ1-2, with D hard to call. The CDR3 is 13 amino acids. The germline V gene has CDR1 SGHVS and CDR2 FQNEAQ. Between the trimmed V and J ends, which lost 5 bases and 5 bases, there was a span of 12 bases. CDR3 in amino acids: CASSRGISYGYTF. DNA for the CDR3: TGTGCCAGCAGCCGAGGGATAAGTTATGGCTACACCTTC. The complete variable domain, with remaining parts taken from reference TRBV7-8 and TRBJ1-2, reads GAGVSQSPRYKVAKRGQDVALRCDPISGHVSLFWYQQALGQGPEFLTYFQNEAQLDKSGLPSDRFFAERPEGSVSTLKIQRTQQEDSAVYLCASSRGISYGYTFGSGTRLTVV.

The gene calls are TRBV10-1 and TRBJ2-5; D possibly corresponds to TRBD1 (6 bases). The CDR3 runs 14 residues. V was cut by 0 bases and J by 7 bases, with 12 bases left in between. Looked up from germline, CDR1 is WNHNN and CDR2 is SYGVQD (reference sequence). CDR3 DNA sequence: TGCGCCAGCAGTGAGTCTGGGTTGGGGGCGACCCAGTACTTC. Its protein is CASSESGLGATQYF.

The chain joins TRBV7-8 to TRBJ2-1; D is undetermined. The CDR3 covers 11 residues. Per germline, CDR1 SGHVS and CDR2 FQNEAQ. V shed 5 bases and J shed 6 bases, with 5 bases lying between them. The CDR3 nucleotides read TGTGCCAGCAGCCACGGCAATGAGCAGTTCTTC. The encoded protein is CASSHGNEQFF.

V and J are TRBV6-5 and TRBJ1-3; D is perhaps TRBD1 (5 bases). V was trimmed by 10 bases and J by 3 bases, leaving 16 bases between them. The germline V gene encodes CDR1 MNHEY and CDR2 SVGAGI. CDR3 size: 14 residues. CDR3 sequence: CATQGSGGGNTIYF. In nucleotides, the CDR3 is TGTGCCACCCAAGGGTCGGGGGGTGGAAACACCATATATTTT.

The chain has TRBV4-1 and TRBJ2-6; TRBD1 matches at 10 bases. This CDR3 has 20 residues. The trim removed 4 bases at V and 0 bases at J, leaving 12 bases unmatched. Germline lookup yields CDR1 MGHRA and CDR2 YSYEKL. In DNA form, the CDR3 reads TGCGCCAGCAGCCCTCCCCCCGAGGACAGGGGGTTCTCTGGGGCCAACGTCCTGACTTTC. Translated, it gives CASSPPPEDRGFSGANVLTF.

The rearrangement joins TRBV11-2 to TRBJ2-5; 8 bases are a match to TRBD2. Trimming at V came to 0 bases and at J to 5 bases, leaving 8 bases not matched to a gene. CDR3 length equals 16 residues. Germline V gene sequence: CDR1 SGHAT, CDR2 FQNNGV. The DNA of the CDR3 is TGTGCCAGCAGCTTAGATCGGACTAGCCAGAGGGAGACCCAGTACTTC. It specifies CASSLDRTSQRETQYF.

The gene calls are TRBV30 and TRBJ1-4; 9 nucleotides line up with TRBD1. The CDR3 has 15 amino acids. Germline loops: CDR1 GTSNPN, CDR2 SVGIG (reference sequence). The ends lost 8 bases at V and 7 bases at J; junction bases unmatched: 14. The CDR3 coding sequence is TGTGCCGGGACGGAACCGGGACAGGGCGGTGAAAAACTGTTTTTT. Protein: CAGTEPGQGGEKLFF.

This chain joins TRBV27 and TRBJ2-1; 10 bases align to TRBD2. The CDR3 loop spans 16 amino acids. Germline CDR1 and CDR2: MNHEY and SMNVEV (reference sequence). Losses at the gene ends were 0 bases for V and 7 bases for J; bases not matched to a gene: 6. CDR3 region: CASSLSSSGSSNEQFF. CDR3 sequence (DNA): TGTGCCAGCAGTTTATCGTCTAGCGGGAGTTCGAATGAGCAGTTCTTC.